The rows below give T cell receptor beta chains drawn from one sample of a study of metastatic and nonmetastatic thyroid tumors. TCRdb ran MiXCR on the PCR reads. Among under 35,000 clones listed, around a quarter were seen once. The sequencing input was blood. These receptors were obtained from a female donor with papillary thyroid cancer or a benign thyroid nodule (not recorded which). Some clones in this sample may be carry-over from other donors' samples. Each CDR3 is given with its conserved first and last residue. A D gene is named only where the DNA matches it firmly. Clone size is given for some rows only: seen once, a few or many times, or a class if the clone is expanded.

CDR3aa,CDR3nt,abundance,j_gene,d_gene,v_gene
CASRKDRSGGYGYTF,TGTGCCAGCAGAAAAGACCGTTCAGGGGGCTATGGCTACACCTTC,.,TRBJ1-2,TRBD1,TRBV3-1
CASSIQAENEKLFF,TGCGCCAGCAGTATTCAGGCGGAGAATGAAAAACTGTTTTTT,many,TRBJ1-4,.,TRBV5-1
CATSRDREGEQFF,TGTGCCACCAGCAGAGATCGGGAGGGTGAGCAGTTCTTC,many,TRBJ2-1,TRBD2,TRBV15
CASSLAGTTGETQYF,TGTGCTAGCAGCTTGGCCGGGACCACAGGGGAGACCCAGTACTTC,many,TRBJ2-5,.,TRBV7-7
CASSDIVVGGEQFF,TGTGCCAGCAGCGATATAGTTGTCGGCGGCGAGCAGTTCTTC,many,TRBJ2-1,.,TRBV7-3
CASSQDDRVDIQYF,TGTGCCAGCAGCCAAGACGACAGGGTTGACATTCAGTACTTC,many,TRBJ2-4,TRBD1,TRBV6-1
CASSIAPRTVATRRAKNIQYF,TGTGCCAGTAGTATAGCCCCCCGGACAGTTGCGACCCGGCGGGCCAAAAACATTCAGTACTTC,many,TRBJ2-4,.,TRBV19
CASSLVGGPSYEQYF,TGTGCCAGCAGCTTAGTCGGGGGGCCCTCCTACGAGCAGTACTTC,.,TRBJ2-7,.,TRBV7-2
CASGTGTSGSEQYF,TGTGCCAGCGGGACCGGGACTAGCGGGAGCGAGCAGTACTTC,.,TRBJ2-7,TRBD2,TRBV6-1
CASSPGQGTDTQYF,TGTGCCAGCAGTCCGGGACAGGGCACAGATACGCAGTATTTT,.,TRBJ2-3,TRBD1,TRBV7-3
CASSQDRHTGELFF,TGCGCCAGCAGCCAAGATCGGCATACCGGGGAGCTGTTTTTT,.,TRBJ2-2,.,TRBV4-1
CASSESGQGYYEQYF,TGCGCCAGCAGTGAGTCGGGACAGGGGTATTACGAGCAGTACTTC,medium-sized,TRBJ2-7,TRBD1,TRBV10-1
CSARTGAYEQYF,TGCAGTGCTAGGACAGGCGCCTACGAGCAGTACTTC,.,TRBJ2-7,.,TRBV20-1
CASSEAGGGVQFF,TGTGCCAGCAGTGAAGCCGGGGGCGGCGTTCAGTTCTTC,.,TRBJ2-1,.,TRBV2
CSASPRGPLNTEAFF,TGCAGTGCTAGCCCCCGGGGCCCTCTTAATACTGAAGCTTTCTTT,.,TRBJ1-1,.,TRBV20-1
CSARDPTSGRSPYEQYF,TGCAGTGCTAGAGATCCGACTAGCGGGAGGTCCCCGTACGAGCAGTACTTC,.,TRBJ2-7,TRBD2,TRBV20-1
CSVMGAGRAFF,TGCAGCGTTATGGGGGCAGGTCGAGCTTTCTTT,.,TRBJ1-1,.,TRBV29-1
CSARFPGQGYEQYF,TGCAGTGCCAGGTTTCCGGGACAGGGATACGAGCAGTACTTC,.,TRBJ2-7,TRBD1,TRBV20-1
CASSSINEQYF,TGTGCCAGCAGCTCAATAAACGAGCAGTACTTC,.,TRBJ2-7,.,TRBV7-9
CASSLGTGHYGYTF,TGTGCCAGCAGTTTAGGGACAGGCCACTATGGCTACACCTTC,many,TRBJ1-2,TRBD1,TRBV27
CSAAGPEADTQYF,TGCAGTGCGGCCGGACCGGAGGCAGATACGCAGTATTTT,many,TRBJ2-3,.,TRBV20-1
CASSAIPDRAWLDGYTF,TGTGCCAGCAGCGCAATCCCGGACAGGGCCTGGTTGGATGGCTACACCTTC,many,TRBJ1-2,TRBD1,TRBV7-2
CASTTGRGVTQYF,TGTGCCAGCACCACAGGCAGGGGGGTAACCCAGTACTTC,many,TRBJ2-5,.,TRBV28
CASSLASGRYEQYF,TGTGCCAGCAGCTTAGCTAGCGGGAGGTACGAGCAGTACTTC,.,TRBJ2-7,TRBD2,TRBV7-6
CASSTRGLAGGQQYF,TGTGCCAGCAGTACCCGCGGACTAGCGGGAGGGCAGCAGTACTTC,few,TRBJ2-7,TRBD2,TRBV28
CASSTNTGGQRQENTIYF,TGTGCCAGCAGCACAAACACGGGAGGACAGCGACAGGAAAACACCATATATTTT,many,TRBJ1-3,.,TRBV7-2
CASSFGRGYEQYF,TGTGCCAGCAGCTTTGGCAGGGGCTACGAGCAGTACTTC,.,TRBJ2-7,.,TRBV7-2
CASSRPRDRFDGTQYF,TGTGCCAGCAGCAGGCCCCGGGACAGGTTCGATGGGACCCAGTACTTC,few,TRBJ2-5,TRBD1,TRBV28
CAISTIQGRGGTNVLTF,TGTGCCATCAGCACCATACAGGGGAGGGGTGGTACCAACGTCCTGACTTTC,few,TRBJ2-6,.,TRBV6-1
CASSQQRAGTGVDTQYF,TGTGCCAGCAGCCAACAAAGAGCCGGGACAGGGGTAGATACGCAGTATTTT,many,TRBJ2-3,TRBD1,TRBV3-1
CASSSGGYYEQYF,TGTGCCAGCAGCTCAGGGGGTTACTACGAGCAGTACTTC,.,TRBJ2-7,TRBD1,TRBV11-2
CASTDRGGATDTQYF,TGTGCCAGCACCGACAGGGGGGGGGCCACAGATACGCAGTATTTT,few,TRBJ2-3,TRBD1,TRBV6-2/TRBV6-3
CATYGGVTDTQYF,TGTGCCACATACGGGGGCGTAACAGATACGCAGTATTTT,many,TRBJ2-3,.,TRBV10-3
CASKTQGTDTQYF,TGTGCCAGCAAGACACAGGGCACAGATACGCAGTATTTT,many,TRBJ2-3,.,TRBV12-3/TRBV12-4
CASGQGVTPSLGSPLHF,TGTGCCAGCGGACAGGGGGTAACCCCCAGCTTGGGTTCACCCCTCCACTTT,few,TRBJ1-6,TRBD1,TRBV6-1
CASSSSETQYF,TGTGCCAGCAGCTCTAGCGAGACCCAGTACTTC,.,TRBJ2-5,.,TRBV5-6
CASSPLATDTQYF,TGTGCCAGCAGCCCCTTGGCTACAGATACGCAGTATTTT,many,TRBJ2-3,.,TRBV5-4
CASSEDRPDLYGYTF,TGTGCCAGCAGTGAAGATCGTCCGGACCTCTATGGCTACACCTTC,.,TRBJ1-2,.,TRBV6-1
CASRVQGDTEAFF,TGTGCCAGCAGGGTTCAGGGGGACACTGAAGCTTTCTTT,few,TRBJ1-1,TRBD1,TRBV6-1
CASSIGQGMGNYGYTF,TGTGCCAGCAGCATAGGACAGGGGATGGGTAACTATGGCTACACCTTC,.,TRBJ1-2,TRBD1,TRBV28
CASSPGGGARPYEQYF,TGTGCCAGCAGTCCTGGGGGTGGAGCGCGGCCCTACGAGCAGTACTTC,medium-sized,TRBJ2-7,.,TRBV28
CASSLLLGGARNEQYF,TGTGCCAGCAGTTTACTCCTGGGGGGGGCGAGAAACGAGCAGTACTTC,few,TRBJ2-7,.,TRBV12-3/TRBV12-4
CASSIAAGAYNEQFF,TGTGCCAGTAGTATTGCGGCGGGGGCCTACAATGAGCAGTTCTTC,many,TRBJ2-1,TRBD2,TRBV19
CASSLTPSGRNHEQYF,TGTGCCAGCAGCTTGACCCCGAGCGGGAGAAACCACGAGCAGTACTTC,many,TRBJ2-7,TRBD2,TRBV11-2
CASMNGVGEQYF,TGTGCCAGCATGAATGGGGTTGGCGAGCAGTACTTC,.,TRBJ2-7,.,TRBV28
CASSEKGERGEQFF,TGTGCCAGCAGTGAGAAGGGGGAGAGAGGGGAGCAGTTCTTC,.,TRBJ2-1,.,TRBV6-1
CASSTKGVLNTEAFF,TGTGCCAGTAGTACGAAGGGGGTCCTGAACACGGAAGCTTTCTTT,.,TRBJ1-1,.,TRBV19
CASRLVLGEQYF,TGTGCCAGCAGGCTTGTCTTGGGGGAGCAGTACTTC,few,TRBJ2-7,.,TRBV6-2/TRBV6-3
CASTGTSGRSGTDTQYF,TGTGCCAGCACCGGTACTAGCGGGAGGTCAGGAACAGATACGCAGTATTTT,.,TRBJ2-3,TRBD2,TRBV6-5
CSARVAIEHLYGYTF,TGCAGTGCTAGAGTGGCGATCGAACACCTCTATGGCTACACCTTC,.,TRBJ1-2,.,TRBV20-1
CATRVGGEALF,TGTGCCACCCGGGTGGGGGGTGAAGCTTTATTT,few,TRBJ1-1,.,TRBV6-1